This is a list of T cell receptor beta chains from one sample in a study of T cells after yellow fever vaccination. MiXCR, applied by TCRdb to the 5' RACE reads, yields one record per CDR3 protein. The sample has some 420,000 distinct CDR3 sequences, roughly 20% seen once. The sequenced sample was PBMCs, obtained before the yellow fever booster vaccination. The receptor source for this set is a young man who received the YFV17D yellow fever vaccine. Each CDR3 is given with its conserved first and last residue. The D gene is left open where the match is weak. Clone size is not always given. Where it is, it says once, few, many or a class for expanded clones.

D: TRBD2; size: .; V: TRBV6-2/TRBV6-3; J: TRBJ2-1; DNA: TGTGCCAGCAGTTACCAGACTAGCGGGGGGGCATGGTCCTACAATGAGCAGTTCTTC; CDR3: CASSYQTSGGAWSYNEQFF
D: TRBD2; size: few; V: TRBV24-1; J: TRBJ2-3; DNA: TGTGCCATCGCTGGGGCGGGGGGGCCTGGAGATACGCAGTATTTT; CDR3: CAIAGAGGPGDTQYF
D: .; size: few; V: TRBV18; J: TRBJ2-3; DNA: TGTGCCAGCTCGCCCCTAGGCGGTAAAGATACGCAGTATTTT; CDR3: CASSPLGGKDTQYF
D: .; size: .; V: TRBV29-1; J: TRBJ2-5; DNA: TGCAGCACCCAAAGGGGGGCGCAACAGACCCAGTACTTC; CDR3: CSTQRGAQQTQYF
D: .; size: many; V: TRBV27; J: TRBJ2-2; DNA: TGTGCCAGCACCCCTCAGGGACACAACACCGGGGAGCTGTTTTTT; CDR3: CASTPQGHNTGELFF
D: .; size: .; V: TRBV5-6; J: TRBJ1-6; DNA: TGTGCCAGCAGCTTGGTGCAGCCCCGGAGGCCCCTCCACTTT; CDR3: CASSLVQPRRPLHF
D: .; size: few; V: TRBV21-1; J: TRBJ2-5; DNA: TGTGCCAGCAGCAAAGTTAGCGGGGGGGCGAATGAGACCCAGTACTTC; CDR3: CASSKVSGGANETQYF
D: .; size: .; V: TRBV3-1; J: TRBJ2-1; DNA: TGTGCCAGCAGCCAGCAGGGGAGGCACAATGAGCAGTTCTTC; CDR3: CASSQQGRHNEQFF
D: TRBD2; size: few; V: TRBV4-1; J: TRBJ2-2; DNA: TGCGCCAGCAGCCAAGACGCGGCGCCGGGGGGGCGGACCGGGGAGCTGTTTTTT; CDR3: CASSQDAAPGGRTGELFF
D: TRBD2; size: .; V: TRBV9; J: TRBJ2-5; DNA: TGTGCCAGCAGCGGCGGGGGGGCCGCAGAGACCCAGTACTTC; CDR3: CASSGGGAAETQYF
D: .; size: .; V: TRBV7-2; J: TRBJ1-6; DNA: TGTGCCAGCAGCCCTTCGTGGCAGTATAATTCACCCCTCCACTTT; CDR3: CASSPSWQYNSPLHF
D: .; size: .; V: TRBV20-1; J: TRBJ1-3; DNA: TGCAGTGCTAGAGATCCGGCTGGAAACACCATATATTTT; CDR3: CSARDPAGNTIYF
D: .; size: once; V: TRBV20-1; J: TRBJ2-5; DNA: TGCAGTGCCATGGGGTGGGCCCAAGAGACCCAGTACTTC; CDR3: CSAMGWAQETQYF
D: .; size: few; V: TRBV12-3/TRBV12-4; J: TRBJ1-5; DNA: TGTGCCAGCAGTTTAGGGGAACTTCAGCCCCAGCATTTT; CDR3: CASSLGELQPQHF
D: TRBD1; size: .; V: TRBV5-1; J: TRBJ2-4; DNA: TGCGCCAGCAGCCTTGGAATAGCGGGACAGGGGTTCATTCAGTACTTC; CDR3: CASSLGIAGQGFIQYF
D: .; size: .; V: TRBV5-5; J: TRBJ2-1; DNA: TGTGCCAGCAGCTTGGCAAATAGCTATAGTGAGCAGTTCTTC; CDR3: CASSLANSYSEQFF